The rows below give T cell receptor beta chains drawn from one sample of a study of blood T cell repertoires in COVID-19. The assay was immunoSEQ multiplex PCR, and TCRdb's table has in-frame clones only and misses some. The sample contains 220,000 or so clones, around 84% of which appear only once. The sample taken for sequencing was peripheral blood. All receptors derive from a man aged 25 to 40 with active or convalescent COVID-19. Each CDR3 is given without its conserved first and last residue. Each record gives: CDR3 length, V gene, CDR3 protein.

>17|TRBV7-3
ASSLTGGASGRVADTQY
>12|TRBV6-5
ASTLGTGYTEAF
>12|TRBV7-2
ASTPGGRDQPQH
>17|TRBV19
ASSIQRASSSDAGVTPN
>14|TRBV7-2
ASSPTDRLSGAPLH
>8|TRBV19
ASRGQDPF
>12|TRBV11-2
ASGRGRGTDTQY
>12|TRBV9
ASSGQGLGQPQH
>10|TRBV30
AWTDGFGEQY
>12|TRBV7-7
ASTPGGLTDTQY
>13|TRBV28
ASTLQGNPNQPQH
>11|TRBV5-6
ASSLEVAYGYT
>11|TRBV27
ASSFRDTYEQY
>14|TRBV6-5
ASSYSRSSGANVLT
>13|TRBV6-5
ASSYRVPDPGELF
>15|TRBV5-1
ASRYRTGTGGSGELF
>13|TRBV19
ASSMRDGVIGKLF
>12|TRBV28
ASSLLGTHYEQY
>11|TRBV6-5
ASSYNGQYEQY
>14|TRBV6-2/TRBV6-3
ASSYGSTASNSPLH
>13|TRBV21-1
ASSKLCEGGQPQH
>11|TRBV7-9
ASSLGGDTEAF
>15|TRBV6-4
ASSEPSGVTMGNEQF
>16|TRBV28
ASSPRQVLSLRTDTQY
>11|TRBV6-5
ASKWGPDYGYT
>11|TRBV7-2
ASSYLLTDTQY
>12|TRBV7-2
ASTSGRQNTEAF
>14|TRBV6-7
ASSLGPSSMNTEAF
>13|TRBV27
ASSLQRQNNSPLH
>11|TRBV4-3
ASSQDYLQPQH
>12|TRBV6-5
ASSYSRNNYGYT
>14|TRBV5-1
ASSLGPAGASGELF
>12|TRBV15
ATSRGGQANEAF
>13|TRBV7-3
ASSLTGQNTGELF
>11|TRBV7-2
ASSLVAAYEQY
>12|TRBV6-6
ASSYRDSYNEQF
>13|TRBV9
ASSARGYYPDTQY